This T cell receptor beta chain was documented in a study of T cells in Graves' hyperthyroidism and ophthalmopathy. Amplification of TCR beta CDR3 regions used RNA as the template. The HTBI primer set drove a first-round RT-PCR of the TCR CDR3. One entry per CDR3 protein results from TCRdb running MiXCR on the multiplex PCR reads. The table includes about 560,000 distinct CDR3 sequences, approximately 44% detected once. Over 18 months, lack of ophthalmopathy progression marked Graves' hyperthyroidism as stable. Patients aged 18 to 65 had newly diagnosed hyperthyroidism lasting under 2 months. Investigators excluded patients with uncontrolled infection, other autoimmune disease, pregnancy or lactation. Note on this clonotype: The antigen is unknown.

Study-wide results and caveats: A model of 13 V-J features distinguished ophthalmopathy from stable hyperthyroidism.

The CDR3 sequence is 15 residues long. V was clipped by 4 bases and J by 4 bases, with 13 bases between them. From germline, CDR1 is SNHLY and CDR2 FYNNEI. This chain joins TRBV2 and TRBJ1-4; D possibly corresponds to TRBD1 (6 bases). This TCR was sampled from a woman under 30 with Graves' hyperthyroidism. The sequenced sample consisted of peripheral blood or thyroid tissue (not recorded which). CDR3 sequence: CASSATGQFNEKLFF. DNA of the CDR3: TGTGCCAGCAGTGCTACTGGACAGTTTAATGAAAAACTGTTTTTT.